This T cell receptor beta chain emerged from a study of identical twins. The CDR3 is made up of 21 amino acids. The V segment lost 4 bases and the J segment 1 base; nucleotides outside the gene matches: 21. From germline, CDR1 is SQVTM and CDR2 ANQGSEA. TCRdb re-derived calls from the 5' RACE reads in MiXCR, one entry per CDR3 protein. The sample shows under 800,000 distinct CDR3 sequences, less than 25% of them seen only once. This clonotype was observed a few times. These sequences were also reported in another study, on T cells expressing NK-cell markers.

The chain employs TRBV29-1 and TRBJ2-4; 11 positions agree with TRBD2. The receptor comes from a woman younger than 30 in good health. The specimen was PBMCs. The CDR3: CSVVPLQLAGDLWGAKNIQYF. For the CDR3, the DNA is TGCAGCGTTGTCCCCCTCCAACTAGCGGGGGACCTCTGGGGTGCCAAAAACATTCAGTACTTC.